This TCR beta chain was retrieved from a study of early T cells in non-severe SARS-CoV-2 infection. From the 5' RACE reads, TCRdb called clonotypes with MiXCR, one entry per CDR3 protein. The data contain about 49,000 distinct CDR3 sequences, roughly 4.5% of them seen just once; the ten biggest clones take up around 6%. This clonotype occurred many times. Sequenced sample: whole blood. The clonotype originates from an adult who was a healthcare worker with PCR-confirmed SARS-CoV-2 infection or an uninfected control (not recorded which).

DNA of the CDR3: TGTGCCAGCAGCTTAGGTCTAGGGCCGATTGCCTACGAGCAGTACTTC. This translates into CASSLGLGPIAYEQYF. The chain uses TRBV7-8 and TRBJ2-7; no clear D gene. Germline CDR1 and CDR2: SGHVS and FQNEAQ. V was pared by 1 base and J by 2 bases, with 15 bases between. This CDR3 comprises 16 residues. The whole variable domain, remainder taken from reference TRBV7-8 and TRBJ2-7, is GAGVSQSPRYKVAKRGQDVALRCDPISGHVSLFWYQQALGQGPEFLTYFQNEAQLDKSGLPSDRFFAERPEGSVSTLKIQRTQQEDSAVYLCASSLGLGPIAYEQYFGPGTRLTVT.